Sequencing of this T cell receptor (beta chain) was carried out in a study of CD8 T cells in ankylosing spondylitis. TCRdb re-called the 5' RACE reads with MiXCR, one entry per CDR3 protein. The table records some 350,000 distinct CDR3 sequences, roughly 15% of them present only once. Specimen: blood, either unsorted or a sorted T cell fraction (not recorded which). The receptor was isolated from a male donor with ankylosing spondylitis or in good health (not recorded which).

In DNA, the CDR3 is TGTGCCAGCTCAAGGGAACAGGATGGCACAGATACGCAGTATTTT. Residues: CASSREQDGTDTQYF. The chain has TRBV18 and TRBJ2-3, with D possibly being TRBD1 (5 bases). The CDR3 extends over 15 amino acids. Germline V gives CDR1 KGHSH, CDR2 LQKENI. V was trimmed by 5 bases and J by 1 base, leaving 13 bases between them.